What follows are 26 T cell receptor beta chains derived from one specimen sequenced in a study of control samples from healthy donors and cancer patients. Repertoires were generated with immunoSEQ multiplex PCR, while TCRdb's copy carries only in-frame clones and drops some. The top ten clones hold roughly 5% of a sample with approximately 81,000 clones, approximately 94% of them seen once. The sample was blood. These TCRs come from a woman aged 18-35 years in good health.

This clone was seen only once. This chain uses TRBV20-1 with TRBJ1-1, with 9 bases fitting TRBD1. V lost 3 bases to trimming and J lost 7 bases; unmatched junction nucleotides: 6. The CDR3 length is 13 residues. Germline values: CDR1 DFQATT, CDR2 SNEGSKA (reference sequence). The CDR3 protein is CSASGDRVNEAFF. The CDR3 DNA follows: TGCAGTGCTAGTGGGGACAGGGTTAATGAAGCTTTCTTT.

This chain uses TRBV21-1 with TRBJ1-2; the table names TRBD1, a call not compared with the DNA. TRBV21-1 is a pseudogene locus. The CDR3 totals 13 residues. The CDR3 spells CASSKGGGRGQGF. The CDR3 DNA is TGTGCCAGCAGCAAAGGAGGGGGTAGGGGACAGGGCTTC.

The chain combines TRBV2 with TRBJ1-1; the D gene is possibly TRBD1 (6 bases). The CDR3 is made up of 13 amino acids. CDR1 SNHLY and CDR2 FYNNEI come from the germline V gene. Between the trimmed V and J ends, which lost 4 bases and 3 bases, there was a span of 9 bases. Written as DNA, the CDR3 is TGTGCCAGCAGTGTGGCAGGGGACACTGAAGCTTTCTTT. Translation: CASSVAGDTEAFF.

This chain joins TRBV19 and TRBJ2-3, with unresolved D. This CDR3 comprises 15 residues. Germline V gene lookup returns CDR1 LNHDA and CDR2 SQIVND (reference sequence). Trimming left V 4 bases short and J 0 bases short, with 11 bases between. In DNA form, the CDR3 reads TGTGCCAGTAGTAGAAGAAAGCTGAGCACAGATACGCAGTATTTT. Its protein product is CASSRRKLSTDTQYF.

In nucleotides, the CDR3 is TGTGCCAGCAGCTTAATGGGCAGGGACACCGGGGAGCTGTTTTTT. It yields the protein CASSLMGRDTGELFF. V gene TRBV7-3 combines with J gene TRBJ2-2, with D tentatively TRBD1 (5 bases). The germline V gene has CDR1 SGHTA and CDR2 FQGTGA. The V end lost 1 base, the J end lost 3 bases, and 9 bases lay between the germline ends. This CDR3 is built from 15 residues.

The chain recombines TRBV28 with TRBJ2-1, with 8 bases aligning to TRBD1. The CDR3 contains 15 residues. Germline CDR1 MDHEN, CDR2 SYDVKM. J lost 6 bases, V lost 7 bases, and 11 bases had no gene match. CDR3 loop: CASNERQGTPNEQFF. Written as DNA, the CDR3 is TGTGCCAGCAACGAGAGACAGGGGACGCCCAATGAGCAGTTCTTC.

The chain couples TRBV7-2 to TRBJ1-5; D unresolved. CDR1 is SGHTA and CDR2 is FQGNSA in the germline V gene. The CDR3 spans 17 residues. Between the trimmed V and J ends, which lost 5 bases and 2 bases, there was a span of 19 bases. DNA of the CDR3: TGTGCCAGCAGCCCTCCTAGGACTTACTCAGGCAATCAGCCCCAGCATTTT. It codes for CASSPPRTYSGNQPQHF.

The chain combines TRBV7-3 with TRBJ2-7; D assignment may be TRBD1 or TRBD2 (6 bases each). Looked up from germline, CDR1 is SGHTA and CDR2 is FQGTGA. Trimming removed 3 bases from V and 0 bases from J, with 21 bases in between. This CDR3 is built from 18 residues. CDR3 protein: CASSFTLGGSRYSYEQYF. As DNA, the CDR3 is TGTGCCAGCAGCTTCACTCTGGGGGGCTCGCGGTACTCCTACGAGCAGTACTTC.

The J gene is TRBJ1-6, the V gene TRBV6-2 or TRBV6-3, with D maybe TRBD1 (6 bases). Trimming cost V 6 bases and J 7 bases, with 19 bases left between them. Germline V lookup: CDR1 MNHEY, CDR2 SVGEGT. The CDR3 is 16 residues long. CDR3 bases: TGTGCCAGCAGCCCTACCCCGGACAGTCGGAATTCACCCCTCCACTTT. It specifies CASSPTPDSRNSPLHF.

The rearrangement uses TRBV14 and TRBJ1-5, with unresolved D. Between the trimmed V and J ends, which lost 1 base and 5 bases, there was a span of 12 bases. Germline V gene lookup returns CDR1 SGHDN and CDR2 FVKESK. CDR3 length: 15 residues. CDR3 bases: TGTGCCAGCAGCCAAGCTGGCAGTGGCCATCAGCCCCAGCATTTT. It translates to CASSQAGSGHQPQHF.

This clone was detected only once. The chain joins TRBV5-4 to TRBJ1-6, with TRBD1 matching 8 bases. Losses at the gene ends were 5 bases for V and 7 bases for J; bases not matched to a gene: 11. Germline V lookup: CDR1 SGHNT, CDR2 YYREEE (reference sequence). This CDR3 region has 16 residues. In DNA form, the CDR3 reads TGTGCCAGCAGATTAAATCAGGGGGCTGGAAATTCACCCCTCCACTTT. This encodes CASRLNQGAGNSPLHF.

The chain joins TRBV19 to TRBJ1-5; D gene ambiguous. The CDR3 contains 16 residues. From germline, CDR1 is LNHDA and CDR2 SQIVND (reference sequence). V lost 3 bases, J lost 0 bases, and 12 bases lay in between. The CDR3 nucleotides read TGTGCCAGTAGTATGGATCAGCGCTATAGCAATCAGCCCCAGCATTTT. Encoded protein: CASSMDQRYSNQPQHF.

The V gene is TRBV19, the J gene TRBJ1-1; D remains ambiguous. CDR1 is LNHDA, CDR2 SQIVND, per germline (reference sequence). This CDR3 is 14 amino acids long. The V end was cut by 4 bases, the J end by 1 base, with 10 bases between. The chain's CDR3 is CASSRNLENTEAFF. Here the CDR3 DNA reads TGTGCCAGTAGTAGAAATCTGGAGAACACTGAAGCTTTCTTT. The full variable domain, with the rest looked up from reference TRBV19 and TRBJ1-1, is DGGITQSPKYLFRKEGQNVTLSCEQNLNHDAMYWYRQDPGQGLRLIYYSQIVNDFQKGDIAEGYSVSREKKESFPLTVTSAQKNPTAFYLCASSRNLENTEAFFGQGTRLTVV.

The V call is TRBV7-9, the J call TRBJ2-7; 9 nucleotides line up with TRBD2. V lost 3 bases to trimming and J lost 3 bases; unmatched junction nucleotides: 9. Per germline, CDR1 SEHNR and CDR2 FQNEAQ (reference sequence). The CDR3 sequence is 16 residues long. The CDR3 region has the DNA TGTGCCAGCAGCTTTTCGGGCGGGGGGGGAGTCTACGAGCAGTACTTC. Amino acid sequence: CASSFSGGGGVYEQYF.

V gene TRBV11-2 combines with J gene TRBJ2-7, with 9 nucleotides matching TRBD1. The germline CDR1 and CDR2 sequences are SGHAT and FQNNGV. J was trimmed by 6 bases and V by 2 bases; bases with no gene match: 2. The CDR3 totals 13 residues. This chain's CDR3 is CASSLNRGREQYF. As DNA, the CDR3 is TGTGCCAGCAGCTTAAACAGGGGGCGCGAGCAGTACTTC.

V gene TRBV28 combines with J gene TRBJ1-1; 12 positions agree with TRBD1. The germline CDR1 and CDR2 sequences are MDHEN and SYDVKM. V was pared by 3 bases and J by 10 bases, with 9 bases of the junction left unmatched. This CDR3 contains 15 residues. CDR3 nucleotides: TGTGCCAGCAGTTTCCCCCGGGGGACAGGGGGCGCAGCTTTCTTT. This sequence encodes CASSFPRGTGGAAFF.

The rearrangement links TRBV24-1 to TRBJ2-1; TRBD2 matches at 12 bases. Germline V gene data show CDR1 as KGHDR and CDR2 as SFDVKD. Trimming removed 5 bases from V and 4 bases from J; junction bases left unmatched: 5. The CDR3 is made up of 16 amino acids. The CDR3 loop is CATSVASGRGYNEQFF. In DNA, the CDR3 is TGTGCCACCAGTGTGGCTAGCGGGAGGGGGTACAATGAGCAGTTCTTC.

The chain joins TRBV6-6 to TRBJ1-5; D possibly corresponds to TRBD1 (6 bases). Germline V CDR1 and CDR2: MNHNY, SVGAGI (reference sequence). The V gene lost 5 bases and the J gene lost 3 bases, with 29 bases spanning the gap. The CDR3 length is 20 residues. The CDR3 bases are TGTGCCAGCAGTCGGGGACTGACAGGTATCGGGGATATCGACAATCAGCCCCAGCATTTT. Amino acids: CASSRGLTGIGDIDNQPQHF.

The genes are TRBV5-4 and TRBJ2-1; D uncertain. Trimming stripped 5 bases from V and 1 base from J, with 7 bases between. The V gene's germline CDR1 is SGHNT and CDR2 YYREEE (reference sequence). The CDR3 is 13 residues long. CDR3 loop: CASSPGSYNEQFF. In nucleotides, the CDR3 is TGTGCCAGCAGTCCCGGGTCCTACAATGAGCAGTTCTTC.

This clone has a single count. J is TRBJ1-5 and V is TRBV28; 7 nucleotides align to TRBD1. The junction had 10 bases not matched to a gene; V was cut back by 8 bases and J by 3 bases. This CDR3 spans 15 amino acids. CDR1 MDHEN and CDR2 SYDVKM come from the germline V gene. CDR3 sequence: CASERTGGINQPQHF. DNA of the CDR3: TGTGCCAGCGAAAGGACAGGCGGAATCAATCAGCCCCAGCATTTT.

This sequence joins TRBV2 and TRBJ2-5, with a possible D match to TRBD2 (6 bases). Trimming stripped 4 bases from V and 7 bases from J, with 13 bases between. The CDR3 totals 13 residues. Germline CDR1 reads SNHLY; CDR2 reads FYNNEI. The CDR3 nucleotides are TGTGCCAGCAGTGGATCGGGGGATGGGACCCAGTACTTC. Translated, it gives CASSGSGDGTQYF.

This clone was seen just once. V and J are TRBV28 and TRBJ1-2; D is ambiguous. Per the germline V gene, CDR1 is MDHEN and CDR2 is SYDVKM. The CDR3 totals 13 residues. Between the trimmed V and J ends, which lost 3 bases and 10 bases, there was a span of 15 bases. The CDR3 DNA sequence: TGTGCCAGCAGTTTTGAAACCCTTTGGGACTACACCTTC. Translating it yields CASSFETLWDYTF.

J is TRBJ1-1 and V is TRBV18; TRBD1 might be the D (6 bases). The CDR3 has 11 amino acids. V was trimmed by 4 bases and J by 8 bases, leaving 8 bases between them. The germline V gene has CDR1 KGHSH and CDR2 LQKENI. CDR3 sequence reads: CASSLGQEAFF. The CDR3 nucleotides are TGTGCCAGCTCACTTGGACAGGAAGCTTTCTTT. The full variable domain, rest sourced from reference TRBV18 and TRBJ1-1, is NAGVMQNPRHLVRRRGQEARLRCSPMKGHSHVYWYRQLPEEGLKFMVYLQKENIIDESGMPKERFSAEFPKEGPSILRIQQVVRGDSAAYFCASSLGQEAFFGQGTRLTVV.

The J gene is TRBJ1-1, the V gene TRBV4-2, with D tentatively TRBD1 (6 bases). There are 17 residues in the CDR3. Per the germline V gene, CDR1 is LGHNA and CDR2 is YNFKEQ. Trimming stripped 0 bases from V and 1 base from J, with 15 bases between. The CDR3 bases are TGTGCCAGCAGCCAAGAGGGAGCCCTACAGGGGAACACTGAAGCTTTCTTT. Protein sequence: CASSQEGALQGNTEAFF.

V gene TRBV5-1 combines with J gene TRBJ2-7; 8 bases are a match to TRBD2. Germline lookup yields CDR1 SGHRS and CDR2 YFSETQ. The CDR3 covers 15 residues. With 0 bases clipped from V and 4 bases from J, the junction kept 6 bases outside the gene matches. CDR3 DNA sequence: TGCGCCAGCAGCTTGGAGCGGGGGAGCCGATACGAGCAGTACTTC. Translated: CASSLERGSRYEQYF.

The chain has TRBV7-8 and TRBJ2-7; either TRBD1 or TRBD2 may fit D (5 bases each). CDR3 length equals 15 residues. The germline CDR1 and CDR2 sequences are SGHVS and FQNEAQ. V was shortened by 3 bases and J by 3 bases, with 15 bases between the two germline ends. The CDR3 sequence: CASSFRDPIVYEQYF. The DNA of the CDR3 is TGTGCCAGCAGCTTTCGGGACCCAATTGTCTACGAGCAGTACTTC.